This note documents a single T cell receptor (beta chain) sequence. The antigen remains undetermined. This entry belongs to a study of shared clonotypes between healthy human individuals. As handled by the study authors: With immunoSEQ giving junction-only sequences and no quality scores, filtering differed. Libraries were prepared by immunoSEQ multiplex PCR; TCRdb keeps only in-frame clonotypes and omits some of them. From that table come the V and J calls and clone size; the DNA was used to work out D and trimming. The sample has over 800,000 clones, about 91% seen once. Study-wide results and caveats: Naive subsets generally exceeded memory subsets in estimated richness. Lower generation probabilities were found for non-shared clonotypes than for those shared by all four donors.

Only CD45RO-negative cells positively selected for CCR7 counted as naive CD8 cells, so terminally differentiated effector memory CD45RA+ cells were excluded. Donors were healthy HIV-negative adults without recently reported acute infections or vaccinations. The CDR3 has 17 residues. Germline-derived CDR1 and CDR2 are ENHRY and SYGVKD. V shed 2 bases and J 2 bases; nucleotides not matched to a gene: 6. This rearrangement joins TRBV10-3 to TRBJ2-5, with 12 nucleotides matching TRBD2. The sample consisted of naive CD8+ T cells sorted from blood. The sequence derives from a man aged 25 to 40 in good health. CDR3 region: CAISELAGGGRQETQYF. For the CDR3, the DNA is TGTGCCATCAGTGAGCTAGCGGGAGGGGGTCGTCAAGAGACCCAGTACTTC.